The T cell receptor beta chain under discussion was sequenced for a study of blood T cell repertoires in COVID-19. Original analysis: The assay estimated nucleated cells by amplifying reference gene primers. Measured with immunoSEQ multiplex PCR; TCRdb has only the in-frame clones, and not every one. V and J calls and clone size are given by that table; D and trimming were obtained from the DNA. The sample yields some 260,000 clones, 70% to 90% seen once. Trimming removed 1 base from V and 0 bases from J; junction bases left unmatched: 14. The CDR3 covers 20 residues. Looked up from germline, CDR1 is SGHVS and CDR2 is FNYEAQ. The table lists this clone with a few counts.

The sequence was obtained from a man aged 18 to 30 with active or convalescent COVID-19. The J gene is TRBJ1-5, the V gene TRBV7-6; 8 bases are a match to TRBD1. The source material was peripheral blood. CDR3 coding DNA: TGTGCCAGCAGCTTAGGGACAGGGATTATGGAGGGCCCTAGCAATCAGCCCCAGCATTTT. Translation gives CASSLGTGIMEGPSNQPQHF.